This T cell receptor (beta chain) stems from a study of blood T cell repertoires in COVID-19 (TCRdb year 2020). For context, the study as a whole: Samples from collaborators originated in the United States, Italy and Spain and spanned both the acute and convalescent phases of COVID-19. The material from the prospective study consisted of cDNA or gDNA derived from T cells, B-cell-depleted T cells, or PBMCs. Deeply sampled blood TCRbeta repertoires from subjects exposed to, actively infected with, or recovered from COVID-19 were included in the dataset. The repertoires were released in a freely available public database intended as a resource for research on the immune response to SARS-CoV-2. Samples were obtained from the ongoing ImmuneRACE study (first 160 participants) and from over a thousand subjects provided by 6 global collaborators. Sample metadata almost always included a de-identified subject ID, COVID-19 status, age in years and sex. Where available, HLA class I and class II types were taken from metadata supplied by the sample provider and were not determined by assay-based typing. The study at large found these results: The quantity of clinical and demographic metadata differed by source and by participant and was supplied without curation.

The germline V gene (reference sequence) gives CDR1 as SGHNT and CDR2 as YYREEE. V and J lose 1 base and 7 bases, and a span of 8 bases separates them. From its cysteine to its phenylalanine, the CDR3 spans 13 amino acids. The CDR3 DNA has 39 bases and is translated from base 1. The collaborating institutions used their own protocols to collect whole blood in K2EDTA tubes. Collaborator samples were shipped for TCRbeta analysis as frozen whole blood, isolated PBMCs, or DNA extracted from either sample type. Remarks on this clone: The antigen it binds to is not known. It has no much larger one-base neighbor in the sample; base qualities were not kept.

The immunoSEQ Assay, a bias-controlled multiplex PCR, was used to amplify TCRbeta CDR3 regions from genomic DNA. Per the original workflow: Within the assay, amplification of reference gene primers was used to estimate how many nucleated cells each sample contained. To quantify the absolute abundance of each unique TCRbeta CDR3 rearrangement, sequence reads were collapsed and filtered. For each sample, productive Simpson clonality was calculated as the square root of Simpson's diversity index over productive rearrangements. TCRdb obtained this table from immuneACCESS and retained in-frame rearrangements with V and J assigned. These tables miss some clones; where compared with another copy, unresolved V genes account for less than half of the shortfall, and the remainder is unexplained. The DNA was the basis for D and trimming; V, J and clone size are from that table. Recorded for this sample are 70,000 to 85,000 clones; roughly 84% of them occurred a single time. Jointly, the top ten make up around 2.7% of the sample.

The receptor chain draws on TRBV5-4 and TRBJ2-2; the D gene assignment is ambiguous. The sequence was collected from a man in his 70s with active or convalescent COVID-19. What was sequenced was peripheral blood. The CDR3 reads CASSLQALGELFF. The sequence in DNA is TGTGCCAGCAGCTTGCAGGCCCTCGGGGAGCTGTTTTTT.